Included here is one T cell receptor (beta chain) sequence, with context. The antigen is undetermined. The final CDR3 position lacks the conserved phenylalanine or tryptophan, pointing to a likely read error. This CDR3 spans 12 amino acids. The V end was cut by 3 bases, the J end by 3 bases, with 7 bases between. Germline V gene lookup returns CDR1 SQVTM and CDR2 ANQGSEA. TCRdb redid the calling of the RT-PCR reads with MiXCR, one entry per CDR3 protein. The sample records 550,000 to 600,000 distinct CDR3 sequences, around 11% being singletons. These data belong to a study of response to subunit inactivated influenza vaccine. General study findings and limits: Authors suggested few new T cells are recruited by each seasonal influenza vaccination.

The clonotype comes from a man between 50 and 59 years old who received an inactivated influenza vaccine. Sequenced here: PBMCs from blood, sampled on the day of vaccination. This rearrangement joins TRBV29-1 to TRBJ2-3; D is uncertain. The CDR3 spells CSVEDRTDTQYY. CDR3 DNA sequence: TGCAGCGTTGAGGACCGTACAGATACGCAGTATTAT.